The subject of this entry is one TCR beta chain. Antigen unknown. The PCR ran on 60 Vbeta and 13 Jbeta primers. The data were produced by immunoSEQ multiplex PCR, yet TCRdb's version contains in-frame clones alone and is incomplete. This table holds about 150,000 clones, around four fifths found once. This specimen comes from a study of cytomegalovirus exposure and HLA in healthy donors. Study results and limitations: Donors belonging to an Asian-associated ancestry cluster reportedly showed fewer N-insertions in productive TCRs than the roughly 700-donor mean, according to what a later analysis found. Researchers left out some V segments, among them TRBV6-2 and TRBV6-3, as indistinguishable. Within an earlier analysis, most TCR beta V segments proved productive either about 90% or about 30% of the time.

CDR1 is LGHNA, CDR2 YNFKEQ, per germline. The CDR3 spans 17 residues. The ends were cut back, 2 bases at V and 2 bases at J, with 17 bases in the middle. The chain has TRBV4-2 and TRBJ2-3; maybe TRBD2 (5 bases). Sequenced input: PBMCs. This receptor was obtained from a woman aged 30 to 39 in good health and CMV-seronegative. In DNA form, the CDR3 reads TGTGCCAGCAGCCAACAACCCCTAGCAGAGGTCACAGATACGCAGTATTTT. Encoded protein: CASSQQPLAEVTDTQYF.